Sequencing of this T cell receptor (beta chain) was carried out in a study of T cells in Graves' hyperthyroidism and ophthalmopathy. Trimming cost V 3 bases and J 0 bases, with 9 bases left between them. The CDR3 loop spans 14 amino acids. Germline V CDR1 and CDR2: GTSNPN, SVGIG (reference sequence). RNA transcripts provided the source from which TCR beta CDR3 regions were amplified. Initially, a first-round RT-PCR of the TCR CDR3 employed the HTBI primer set. Via MiXCR, TCRdb re-called the multiplex PCR reads, giving one row per CDR3 protein. The repertoire holds a few hundred thousand distinct CDR3 sequences, with 15% to 20% as singletons. This clonotype was seen repeatedly, ten times or more.

The TCR originated in a woman aged 60-70 years with Graves' ophthalmopathy. The sample taken for sequencing was blood. The rearrangement uses TRBV30 and TRBJ1-5; D remains ambiguous. The chain's CDR3 is CAWRSQASNQPQHF. The CDR3 DNA sequence: TGTGCCTGGAGGTCCCAGGCTAGCAATCAGCCCCAGCATTTT. Supplemented by reference TRBV30 and TRBJ1-5, the full variable domain reads SQTIHQWPATLVQPVGSPLSLECTVEGTSNPNLYWYRQAAGRGLQLLFYSVGIGQISSEVPQNLSASRPQDRQFILSSKKLLLSDSGFYLCAWRSQASNQPQHFGDGTRLSIL.